These 6 T cell receptor beta chains were all obtained from the same sample, sequenced in a study of blood T cell repertoires in COVID-19. This table comes from immunoSEQ multiplex PCR, and its TCRdb copy is limited to in-frame clones, with some not included. This table holds 310,000 or so clones, about 91% found once. Sequencing used PBMCs or T cells enriched from blood (not recorded which). The receptors shown here come from a woman in her late teens or twenties who had recovered from COVID-19.

This clone was observed a few times. The gene calls are TRBV27 and TRBJ1-1; D is unclear. Germline V CDR1 and CDR2: MNHEY, SMNVEV (reference sequence). The length of the CDR3 is 13 residues. With 1 base removed from V and 3 bases from J, the gap between germline ends came to 6 bases. The DNA of the CDR3 is TGTGCCAGCAGTTTATATCTTGACACTGAAGCTTTCTTT. Translation gives CASSLYLDTEAFF.

The gene calls are TRBV2 and TRBJ2-5, with 13 bases identical to TRBD2. Germline CDR1 SNHLY, CDR2 FYNNEI. Trimming removed 4 bases from V and 3 bases from J; junction bases left unmatched: 2. The CDR3 is made up of 15 amino acids. In DNA, the CDR3 is TGTGCCAGCAGTGTCGGGACTAGCGGGGAAGAGACCCAGTACTTC. This sequence encodes CASSVGTSGEETQYF. The full variable domain, its missing parts supplied by reference TRBV2 and TRBJ2-5, is EPEVTQTPSHQVTQMGQEVILRCVPISNHLYFYWYRQILGQKVEFLVSFYNNEISEKSEIFDDQFSVERPDGSNFTLKIRSTKLEDSAMYFCASSVGTSGEETQYFGPGTRLLVL.

The J gene is TRBJ1-1, the V gene TRBV4-2, with 9 bases aligning to TRBD1. CDR1 is LGHNA and CDR2 is YNFKEQ in the germline V gene. Trimming removed 4 bases from V and 1 base from J; junction bases left unmatched: 7. This CDR3 region has 16 residues. As DNA, the CDR3 is TGTGCCAGCAGCCCTTCACTACAGGGGGCGAACACTGAAGCTTTCTTT. It translates to CASSPSLQGANTEAFF.

V usage is TRBV29-1 and J usage is TRBJ1-1, with 10 bases that match TRBD1. The CDR3 is 12 amino acids. V lost 7 bases and J lost 3; bases outside the gene matches: 2. Germline CDR1 is SQVTM and CDR2 is ANQGSEA. The CDR3 DNA reads as TGCAGCGGGGACAGGGGCCACACTGAAGCTTTCTTT. Its protein product is CSGDRGHTEAFF. Variable domain in full (rest from reference TRBV29-1 and TRBJ1-1): SAVISQKPSRDICQRGTSLTIQCQVDSQVTMMFWYRQQPGQSLTLIATANQGSEATYESGFVIDKFPISRPNLTFSTLTVSNMSPEDSSIYLCSGDRGHTEAFFGQGTRLTVV.

The V and J genes are TRBV11-2 and TRBJ2-5, with 9 bases fitting TRBD1. V gave up 4 bases and J gave up 4 bases; unmatched junction bases: 10. Per the germline V gene, CDR1 is SGHAT and CDR2 is FQNNGV. There are 16 residues in the CDR3. CDR3 sequence (DNA): TGTGCCAGCAGCTGGGGGGGACAGGGCGGTAGAGAGACCCAGTACTTC. This sequence encodes CASSWGGQGGRETQYF.

V gene TRBV6-4 combines with J gene TRBJ2-3; 7 nucleotides align to TRBD2. This CDR3 is built from 15 residues. From germline, CDR1 is MRHNA and CDR2 SNTAGT. V gave up 2 bases and J gave up 1 base; unmatched junction bases: 3. The DNA for the CDR3 is TGTGCCAGCAGTGACCAAGGGAGGGGCACAGATACGCAGTATTTT. The encoded protein is CASSDQGRGTDTQYF.